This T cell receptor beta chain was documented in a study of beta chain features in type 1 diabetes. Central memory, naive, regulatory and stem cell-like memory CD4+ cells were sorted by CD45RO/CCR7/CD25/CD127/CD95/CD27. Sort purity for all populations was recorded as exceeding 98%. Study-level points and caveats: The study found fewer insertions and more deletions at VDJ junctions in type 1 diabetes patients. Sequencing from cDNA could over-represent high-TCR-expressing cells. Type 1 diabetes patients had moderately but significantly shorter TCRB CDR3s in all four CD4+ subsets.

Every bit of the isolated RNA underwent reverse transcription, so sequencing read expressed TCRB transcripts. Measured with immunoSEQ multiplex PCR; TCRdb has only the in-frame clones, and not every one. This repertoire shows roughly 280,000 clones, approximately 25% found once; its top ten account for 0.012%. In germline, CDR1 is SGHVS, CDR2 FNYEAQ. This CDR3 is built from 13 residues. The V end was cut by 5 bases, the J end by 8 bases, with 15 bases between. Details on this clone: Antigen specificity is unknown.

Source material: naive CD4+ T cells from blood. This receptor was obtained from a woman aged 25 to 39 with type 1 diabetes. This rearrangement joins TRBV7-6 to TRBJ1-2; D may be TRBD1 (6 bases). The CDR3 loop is CASSPLTGYGYTF. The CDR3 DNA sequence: TGTGCCAGCAGCCCCCTTACAGGGTACGGCTACACCTTC.